This T cell receptor (beta chain) was documented in a study of T cell repertoires in cytomegalovirus infection. One entry per CDR3 protein, called by TCRdb with MiXCR from the reads. The sample consists of under 300,000 distinct CDR3 sequences, about 12% of them appearing once. This clonotype was picked up many times. The length of the CDR3 is 14 residues. Looked up from germline, CDR1 is MDHEN and CDR2 is SYDVKM. The J segment lost 4 bases and the V segment lost 8 bases, leaving 10 bases of the junction unmatched. Sequenced material: PBMCs. The source is a human donor in good health (CMV status not recorded). Some clones in this sample may be carry-over from other donors' samples. V and J are TRBV28 and TRBJ2-5; 7 bases are shared with TRBD2. CDR3 nucleotide sequence: TGTGCCAGCCAGGAGGCGGGAGCGGGAGAGACCCAGTACTTC. It codes for CASQEAGAGETQYF.